This T cell receptor (beta chain) was observed in a study of Ad26.COV2.S vaccination and SARS-CoV-2 variants. Across the whole study: The vaccine Ad26.COV2.S was put into the muscle once, or twice with 56 days between.

Measured with immunoSEQ multiplex PCR; TCRdb has only the in-frame clones, and not every one. The sample includes 350,000 to 500,000 clones, 90% seen only once; the top ten take about 4.4%. Treatment of the sample: 15 to 20 received Ad26.COV2.S at low or high dose, single or two shots; roughly 5 received placebo; per-sample allocation not given. The study sampled participants on day 63 after the first vaccine or placebo injection. Donation came from an adult in Boston who was aged 18-55 years. As for this clone: The antigen remains unidentified.

Study-wide results and caveats: Vaccinees showed greater spike-specific TCR breadth than placebo recipients. Whether participants received vaccine or placebo, their non-spike TCR breadth was similar.

With V trimmed by 1 base and J by 4 bases, 4 bases remained unmatched. Per germline, CDR1 SEHNR and CDR2 FQNEAQ (reference sequence). The length of the CDR3 is 15 residues. The sequence came from a person aged 18-65 years who received the Ad26.COV2.S COVID-19 vaccine or a placebo. The sample in question was peripheral blood, obtained in a trial of Ad26.COV2.S vaccine versus placebo. V usage is TRBV7-9 and J usage is TRBJ1-3; 7 bases match TRBD1. In nucleotides, the CDR3 is TGTGCCAGCAGCTTAGAAGGGGGCAACGGAAACACCATATATTTT. This translates into CASSLEGGNGNTIYF.